The rows below give T cell receptor beta chains drawn from one sample of a study of shared clonotypes between healthy human individuals. The method was immunoSEQ multiplex PCR; TCRdb's version includes in-frame clones alone and lacks a portion of them. The table lists a few million clones, 85% to 95% of them singletons, with 0.3% to 0.4% in the top ten. The sequencing sample was made of naive CD4+ T cells from PBMCs. These TCRs come from a man between 18 and 35 years old in good health. Some clones in this sample may be carry-over from other donors' samples. Each CDR3 is given with its conserved first and last residue. The order of the fields is D gene, J gene, clone size, V gene, CDR3 protein, CDR3 DNA. D genes are given only for firm matches. A clone size is listed for some rows: how often the clone was seen (once, few, many), or a class if it is expanded.

TRBD2 TRBJ2-3 once TRBV11-2 CASSSWGGTSGFTDTQYF TGTGCCAGCAGCTCCTGGGGGGGGACTAGCGGTTTCACAGATACGCAGTATTTT
- TRBJ2-1 - TRBV27 CASSPTRNSYNEQFF TGTGCCAGCAGTCCGACGCGCAACTCCTACAATGAGCAGTTCTTC
TRBD1 TRBJ2-7 - TRBV6-1 CASSGTGGPGPYEQYF TGTGCCAGCAGTGGAACAGGGGGCCCTGGTCCCTACGAGCAGTACTTC
- TRBJ1-4 - TRBV6-5 CASSYQRSAANEKLFF TGTGCCAGCAGTTACCAAAGATCGGCCGCTAATGAAAAACTGTTTTTT
- TRBJ2-7 - TRBV27 CASRFRPHYERYF TGTGCCAGCCGATTTAGGCCTCACTACGAGCGGTACTTC
TRBD2 TRBJ2-7 - TRBV11-1 CASSRGTSGNYEQYF TGTGCCAGCAGCCGTGGGACTAGCGGAAACTACGAGCAGTACTTC
- TRBJ2-7 - TRBV7-9 CASTGGGYEQYF TGTGCCAGTACCGGGGGCGGTTACGAGCAGTACTTC
TRBD2 TRBJ2-7 - TRBV5-1 CASSLTSGSSYEQYF TGCGCCAGCAGCCTAACTAGCGGCAGCTCCTACGAGCAGTACTTC
- TRBJ1-3 - TRBV28 CASKGGGPSSGNTIYF TGTGCCAGCAAGGGTGGGGGACCCTCCTCTGGAAACACCATATATTTT
TRBD2 TRBJ2-7 - TRBV18 CASSPQGLTVLHEQYF TGTGCCAGCTCACCACAGGGACTAACCGTCTTGCACGAGCAGTACTTC
TRBD2 TRBJ2-5 - TRBV11-2 CASSALRTSQETQYF TGTGCCAGCAGCGCCCTACGGACTAGCCAAGAGACCCAGTACTTC
- TRBJ2-5 - TRBV10-3 CAISGTGQETQYF TGTGCCATCAGCGGGACCGGACAAGAGACCCAGTACTTC
- TRBJ1-5 - TRBV7-9 CASSAVDQPQHF TGTGCCAGCAGCGCGGTAGATCAGCCCCAGCATTTT
- TRBJ2-7 - TRBV6-5 CASSYKDQSYEQYF TGTGCCAGCAGTTACAAGGACCAATCCTACGAGCAGTACTTC
- TRBJ2-1 - TRBV7-2 CASSLYWAGNNEQFF TGTGCCAGCAGCTTATACTGGGCGGGGAACAATGAGCAGTTCTTC
- TRBJ1-2 - TRBV5-4 CASSLVGYGGYTF TGTGCCAGCAGCTTGGTAGGGTACGGTGGCTACACCTTC
- TRBJ1-2 - TRBV28 CASSLPEGTGGYTF TGTGCCAGCAGTTTACCCGAGGGTACGGGGGGCTACACCTTC
- TRBJ2-7 - TRBV7-2 CASSLARAAYEQYF TGTGCCAGCAGCTTAGCCAGGGCCGCCTACGAGCAGTACTTC
TRBD1 TRBJ2-7 - TRBV7-9 CASSPRQGSPYEQYF TGTGCCAGCAGCCCACGACAGGGTTCCCCTTACGAGCAGTACTTC
TRBD2 TRBJ2-2 - TRBV7-6 CASSRSGGSWVTGELFF TGTGCCAGCAGCCGTTCGGGAGGCTCCTGGGTGACCGGGGAGCTGTTTTTT
- TRBJ1-4 - TRBV5-1 CASSFDDRPNEKLFF TGCGCCAGCAGCTTTGATGACAGGCCTAATGAAAAACTGTTTTTT
TRBD1 TRBJ1-3 once TRBV7-2 CASSLAPGQGTPGNTIYF TGTGCCAGCAGCTTAGCGCCGGGACAGGGTACGCCGGGAAACACCATATATTTT
- TRBJ2-7 once TRBV7-8 CASSLLGVDYEQYF TGTGCCAGCAGCTTATTGGGCGTAGACTACGAGCAGTACTTC
TRBD1 TRBJ1-2 - TRBV18 CASSPGPTGEYGYTF TGTGCCAGCTCACCCGGACCGACAGGGGAATATGGCTACACCTTC
TRBD2 TRBJ2-5 - TRBV7-2 CASSSNRGGTQYF TGTGCCAGCAGCTCCAACCGGGGGGGAACCCAGTACTTC
- TRBJ2-1 - TRBV5-1 CASSLVAGYNEQFF TGCGCCAGCAGCTTGGTTGCAGGGTACAATGAGCAGTTCTTC
- TRBJ1-3 - TRBV7-9 CASSFSWSGSGNTIYF TGTGCCAGCAGCTTTTCGTGGTCCGGCTCTGGAAACACCATATATTTT
- TRBJ1-1 - TRBV6-6 CASSYSSAGANTEAFF TGTGCCAGCAGTTACTCGAGCGCAGGGGCGAACACTGAAGCTTTCTTT
- TRBJ2-6 - TRBV7-3 CASSSPGGSRSGANVLTF TGTGCCAGCAGCTCCCCCGGGGGCTCCCGCTCTGGGGCCAACGTCCTGACTTTC
- TRBJ2-5 - TRBV21-1 CASSKAKPGTSENGTQYF TGTGCCAGCAGCAAAGCGAAACCGGGGACTAGCGAAAATGGGACCCAGTACTTC
- TRBJ2-2 - TRBV5-1 CASSRVAAGDAGELFF TGCGCCAGCAGCCGGGTGGCTGCAGGGGACGCCGGGGAGCTGTTTTTT
- TRBJ1-1 - TRBV5-1 CASSLPGAYLTEAFF TGCGCCAGCAGCTTACCGGGAGCTTACCTCACTGAAGCTTTCTTT
- TRBJ2-1 - TRBV28 CASSLTAPPDNEQFF TGTGCCAGCAGTTTAACGGCACCCCCGGACAATGAGCAGTTCTTC
- TRBJ2-1 - TRBV28 CATRISSYNEQFF TGTGCCACCAGGATTAGCTCCTACAATGAGCAGTTCTTC
TRBD1 TRBJ2-1 - TRBV7-3 CASSLDRENEQFF TGTGCCAGCAGCCTTGACAGGGAAAATGAGCAGTTCTTC
- TRBJ1-1 - TRBV7-8 CASTDREARQKAFF TGTGCCAGCACCGATCGGGAGGCACGCCAGAAAGCTTTCTTT
- TRBJ2-3 - TRBV4-1 CASSQDRGYSTDTQYF TGCGCCAGCAGCCAAGATCGCGGGTACAGCACAGATACGCAGTATTTT
- TRBJ2-7 - TRBV27 CASSLGGYKQYF TGTGCCAGCAGTCTGGGGGGTTACAAGCAGTACTTC
- TRBJ1-4 - TRBV19 CASSSRTPAANEKLFF TGTGCCAGTAGTAGCAGGACACCCGCGGCTAATGAAAAACTGTTTTTT
TRBD1 TRBJ1-2 - TRBV4-3 CASSQVSTGQGYGYTF TGCGCCAGCAGCCAAGTCTCTACGGGACAGGGCTATGGCTACACCTTC
- TRBJ1-5 - TRBV28 CASLDFRKGRNQPQHF TGTGCCAGCCTAGATTTTAGGAAGGGCCGGAATCAGCCCCAGCATTTT
TRBD1 TRBJ1-6 - TRBV7-6 CASSFGTGGNSPLHF TGTGCCAGCAGCTTCGGGACAGGGGGAAATTCACCCCTCCACTTT
- TRBJ2-1 once TRBV6-4 CASSDRTAPSYNEQFF TGTGCCAGCAGTGATAGGACAGCACCCTCCTACAATGAGCAGTTCTTC
- TRBJ2-3 - TRBV28 CASRPGATDTQYF TGTGCCAGCAGACCGGGGGCCACAGATACGCAGTATTTT
- TRBJ2-1 - TRBV7-3 CASSSKSGAGYNEQFF TGTGCCAGCAGCTCCAAATCGGGGGCAGGATACAATGAGCAGTTCTTC
- TRBJ1-1 - TRBV4-2 CASSRDGENTEAFF TGTGCCAGCAGCCGAGACGGGGAGAACACTGAAGCTTTCTTT
TRBD1 TRBJ2-7 - TRBV28 CASRSTGGGHYEQYF TGTGCCAGCAGGTCTACAGGGGGCGGTCACTACGAGCAGTACTTC
- TRBJ1-1 - TRBV7-2 CASSLLYYEGTEAFF TGTGCCAGCAGCTTACTGTACTATGAGGGGACTGAAGCTTTCTTT
TRBD1 TRBJ1-4 - TRBV28 CASSLPRTGREKLFF TGTGCCAGCAGTTTACCGAGGACAGGGAGGGAAAAACTGTTTTTT
- TRBJ1-1 - TRBV27 CASRRPGVSEAFF TGTGCCAGCCGACGACCAGGGGTTTCTGAAGCTTTCTTT
TRBD2 TRBJ2-3 - TRBV10-3 CATTGPASGRGDTQYF TGTGCCACTACGGGGCCGGCTAGCGGGCGTGGGGATACGCAGTATTTT
TRBD2 TRBJ2-3 - TRBV11-1 CASSLGTSGIYADTQYF TGTGCCAGCAGCTTAGGGACTAGCGGGATTTACGCAGATACGCAGTATTTT
TRBD2 TRBJ2-7 - TRBV7-6 CASSLMLAGGPGEQYF TGTGCCAGCAGCTTAATGTTAGCGGGAGGTCCGGGGGAGCAGTACTTC
TRBD2 TRBJ2-1 - TRBV25-1 CASSGGLASYNEQFF TGTGCCAGCAGTGGGGGACTAGCGAGTTACAATGAGCAGTTCTTC
- TRBJ1-2 - TRBV30 CAWAQGGGGYTF TGTGCCTGGGCACAGGGTGGGGGCGGCTACACCTTC
TRBD2 TRBJ2-1 - TRBV18 CASSPRLAGEEEQFF TGTGCCAGCTCACCAAGACTAGCGGGAGAGGAGGAGCAGTTCTTC
TRBD1 TRBJ1-5 - TRBV7-8 CASSPVGQGGLNQPQHF TGTGCCAGCAGCCCCGTGGGACAGGGAGGCCTAAATCAGCCCCAGCATTTT
TRBD2 TRBJ2-3 - TRBV10-3 CAINPGTSGRADTQYF TGTGCCATCAACCCCGGGACTAGCGGGAGGGCGGATACGCAGTATTTT
- TRBJ1-2 - TRBV6-1 CASSEAGPYGYTF TGTGCCAGCAGTGAGGCAGGACCATATGGCTACACCTTC